The 7 T cell receptor beta chains below were found in one sample sequenced in a study of blood T cell repertoires in COVID-19. Data came from immunoSEQ multiplex PCR; TCRdb stores just in-frame clones and leaves some out. This table has under 250,000 clones, roughly 90% appearing once. Sequenced sample: peripheral blood. The receptors were sampled from a man aged 45 to 65 with COVID-19, enrolled during active disease.

The V gene is TRBV11-3, the J gene TRBJ2-3, with 7 bases identical to TRBD1. The V gene's germline CDR1 is SGHNT and CDR2 YENEEA. J was trimmed by 2 bases and V by 5 bases; bases with no gene match: 7. This CDR3 has 15 amino acids. The CDR3 region is CASSRGGSNTDTQYF. CDR3 nucleotides: TGTGCCAGCAGCCGAGGGGGCAGCAACACAGATACGCAGTATTTT. The entire variable domain, with the rest obtained from reference TRBV11-3 and TRBJ2-3, is as follows: EAGVVQSPRYKIIEKKQPVAFWCNPISGHNTLYWYLQNLGQGPELLIRYENEEAVDDSQLPKDRFSAERLKGVDSTLKIQPAELGDSAVYLCASSRGGSNTDTQYFGPGTRLTVL.

This sequence joins TRBV5-6 and TRBJ2-3, with a tentative D call TRBD1 (6 bases). The CDR3 is 16 amino acids. CDR1 is SGHDT and CDR2 is YYEEEE in the germline V gene. The germline V and J ends were trimmed by 0 bases and 5 bases, with 16 bases remaining between them. CDR3 sequence reads: CASSLDGRGNGDTQYF. DNA of the CDR3: TGTGCCAGCAGCTTGGACGGCAGGGGAAATGGAGATACGCAGTATTTT.

The rearrangement joins TRBV5-5 to TRBJ2-3; no reliable D call. This CDR3 has 13 residues. The V end lost 2 bases, the J end lost 4 bases, and 8 bases lay between the germline ends. From germline, CDR1 is SGHKS and CDR2 YYEKEE (reference sequence). CDR3 amino acids: CASSFSAADTQYF. The CDR3 DNA reads TGTGCCAGCAGCTTCTCCGCGGCAGATACGCAGTATTTT. Full variable domain (rest looked up from reference TRBV5-5 and TRBJ2-3): DAGVTQSPTHLIKTRGQQVTLRCSPISGHKSVSWYQQVLGQGPQFIFQYYEKEERGRGNFPDRFSARQFPNYSSELNVNALLLGDSALYLCASSFSAADTQYFGPGTRLTVL.

This clone was picked up a small number of times. J is TRBJ1-2 and V is TRBV2; 8 bases are shared with TRBD1. Looked up from germline, CDR1 is SNHLY and CDR2 is FYNNEI. With 7 bases clipped from V and 4 bases from J, the junction kept 8 bases outside the gene matches. The CDR3 length is 14 residues. DNA for the CDR3: TGTGCCAGCACCGAGGACAGGGCTACCTATGGCTACACCTTC. Translation gives CASTEDRATYGYTF.

V and J are TRBV3-1 (or the pseudogene TRBV3-2) and TRBJ2-3, with TRBD1 matching 8 bases. The length of the CDR3 is 13 residues. Germline V gives CDR1 LGHDT, CDR2 YNNKEL (reference sequence). J lost 6 bases, V lost 4 bases, and 3 bases had no gene match. The CDR3 reads CASSRRTGDTQYF. The CDR3 bases are TGTGCCAGCAGCCGCCGGACAGGGGATACGCAGTATTTT.

This chain joins TRBV18 and TRBJ1-3, with no clear D. The germline V gene has CDR1 KGHSH and CDR2 LQKENI. The CDR3 length is 15 residues. With 3 bases removed from V and 3 bases from J, the gap between germline ends came to 12 bases. The DNA of the CDR3 is TGTGCCAGCTCACCCCCCGGAGGCTATGGAAACACCATATATTTT. This codes for CASSPPGGYGNTIYF.

The V and J genes are TRBV19 and TRBJ2-3; D is unclear. Germline V gene data show CDR1 as LNHDA and CDR2 as SQIVND (reference sequence). This CDR3 comprises 12 residues. Deletions cut 6 bases from V and 4 bases from J, with 8 bases between. The CDR3 protein is CASSLSSDTQYF. DNA of the CDR3: TGTGCCAGTAGCCTATCGTCAGATACGCAGTATTTT.